Listed here are 17 T cell receptor beta chains from one sample, sequenced in a study of cytomegalovirus exposure and HLA in healthy donors (dated by TCRdb to about 2017). Library creation used the immunoSEQ multiplex PCR assay. A mixture of 60 forward primers for TCR Vbeta segments and 13 reverse primers for TCR Jbeta segments was used in the multiplex PCR. This is the immuneACCESS table as TCRdb keeps it, with only in-frame sequences that have V and J called. A part of the clones is gone; compared with another copy, unresolved V genes explain less than half, and the rest is unexplained. For this sample there are 140,000 to 150,000 clones; 60% to 80% appear just once. Less than 8% of the sample is in the top ten clones. What was sequenced was PBMCs. These receptors came from a woman aged 40-49 years in good health and CMV-seropositive.

The genes are TRBV5-1 and TRBJ2-2, with TRBD1 matching 8 bases. V shed 7 bases and J 6 bases; nucleotides not matched to a gene: 17. The germline V gene encodes CDR1 SGHRS and CDR2 YFSETQ. CDR3 size: 17 residues. Written as DNA, the CDR3 is TGCGCCAGCTCAGACAGGGGAGCGGGTCTGGGTCCCGGGGAGCTGTTTTTT. It translates to CASSDRGAGLGPGELFF.

This clone showed up just a few times. This chain links TRBV6-6 with TRBJ2-1, with TRBD1 matching 8 bases. Germline loops: CDR1 MNHNY, CDR2 SVGAGI (reference sequence). V was clipped by 6 bases and J by 5 bases; unmatched bases: 9. The CDR3 totals 15 residues. CDR3 nucleotide sequence: TGTGCCAGCAGACCCTCCCCGGGACAGGACAATGAGCAGTTCTTC. This gives the protein CASRPSPGQDNEQFF.

The chain employs TRBV27 and TRBJ2-3, with TRBD1 as a possible D gene (6 bases). Germline-derived CDR1 and CDR2 are MNHEY and SMNVEV (reference sequence). This CDR3 is built from 13 residues. Between the trimmed V and J ends, which lost 5 bases and 4 bases, there was a span of 10 bases. CDR3 coding DNA: TGTGCCAGCAGTAGGGGGTCCCCAGATACGCAGTATTTT. This codes for CASSRGSPDTQYF.

The chain has TRBV15 and TRBJ1-1; D is ambiguous. This CDR3 has 13 residues. CDR1 and CDR2 from the germline V gene are LNHNV and YYDKDF (reference sequence). V was clipped by 3 bases and J by 1 base, with 6 bases between them. The CDR3 DNA follows: TGTGCCACCAGCAGGGAGTGGAACACTGAAGCTTTCTTT. Its protein is CATSREWNTEAFF. Full variable domain (rest looked up from reference TRBV15 and TRBJ1-1): DAMVIQNPRYQVTQFGKPVTLSCSQTLNHNVMYWYQQKSSQAPKLLFHYYDKDFNNEADTPDNFQSRRPNTSFCFLDIRSPGLGDTAMYLCATSREWNTEAFFGQGTRLTVV.

J is TRBJ2-4 and V is TRBV5-1; TRBD1 might be the D (6 bases). V lost 1 base, J lost 8 bases, and 13 bases lay in between. CDR3 size: 14 residues. The germline CDR1 and CDR2 sequences are SGHRS and YFSETQ. This CDR3 is CASSLSDSSHIQYF. Here the CDR3 DNA reads TGCGCCAGCAGCTTGTCGGACAGTTCACACATTCAGTACTTC.

This chain links TRBV7-3 with TRBJ2-7; TRBD1 agrees at 8 bases. CDR3 size: 15 residues. Germline V gene sequence: CDR1 SGHTA, CDR2 FQGTGA. V lost 2 bases to trimming and J lost 4 bases; unmatched junction nucleotides: 7. CDR3 protein: CASSLEDREMYEQYF. The CDR3 DNA reads as TGTGCCAGCAGCTTAGAGGACAGGGAAATGTACGAGCAGTACTTC.

The genes are TRBV4-1 and TRBJ2-7; 13 nucleotides agree with TRBD2. This CDR3 has 17 amino acids. The trim removed 4 bases at V and 0 bases at J, leaving 6 bases unmatched. CDR1 is MGHRA, CDR2 YSYEKL, per germline. The CDR3, as DNA: TGCGCCAGCAGCCGGACTAGCGGGGGCCAAAGCTCCTACGAGCAGTACTTC. It specifies CASSRTSGGQSSYEQYF.

The chain links TRBV2 to TRBJ1-1; no firm D call. CDR3 length: 14 amino acids. With 2 bases removed from V and 5 bases from J, the gap between germline ends came to 12 bases. Germline V lookup: CDR1 SNHLY, CDR2 FYNNEI. CDR3 DNA sequence: TGTGCCAGCAGTGAATTGGGCAGTTCTACTGAAGCTTTCTTT. It specifies CASSELGSSTEAFF.

The chain couples TRBV27 to TRBJ2-1; 7 bases are a match to TRBD1. The CDR3 covers 16 residues. V shed 6 bases and J 1 base; nucleotides not matched to a gene: 9. Germline V gene sequence: CDR1 MNHEY, CDR2 SMNVEV (reference sequence). CDR3 loop: CASSSPGQSSYNEQFF. The CDR3 coding sequence is TGTGCCAGCAGCTCCCCGGGACAGTCTTCCTACAATGAGCAGTTCTTC.

This chain links TRBV5-1 with TRBJ1-1; D remains ambiguous. This CDR3 comprises 13 residues. Between the trimmed V and J ends, which lost 0 bases and 7 bases, there was a span of 10 bases. Germline assignment: CDR1 SGHRS and CDR2 YFSETQ. Here the CDR3 reads CASSLDQAGEAFF. The CDR3 DNA sequence: TGCGCCAGCAGCTTGGATCAGGCGGGTGAAGCTTTCTTT.

The chain couples TRBV30 to TRBJ2-7; TRBD2 might be the D (5 bases). Germline CDR1 reads GTSNPN; CDR2 reads SVGIG (reference sequence). The V gene lost 0 bases and the J gene lost 5 bases, with 11 bases spanning the gap. CDR3 length: 13 amino acids. The CDR3 sequence: CAWSVREPHEQYF. CDR3 nucleotide sequence: TGTGCCTGGAGTGTAAGGGAGCCCCACGAGCAGTACTTC.

V is TRBV2 and J is TRBJ1-4, with D unclear. The CDR3 length is 13 residues. The germline V gene has CDR1 SNHLY and CDR2 FYNNEI. Trimming took off 7 bases at V and 4 bases at J, with 10 bases between the two ends. This CDR3 reads CASNFGRNEKLFF. The CDR3 DNA is TGTGCCAGCAATTTTGGCCGTAATGAAAAACTGTTTTTT. The variable domain in full, with the rest retrieved from reference TRBV2 and TRBJ1-4, is EPEVTQTPSHQVTQMGQEVILRCVPISNHLYFYWYRQILGQKVEFLVSFYNNEISEKSEIFDDQFSVERPDGSNFTLKIRSTKLEDSAMYFCASNFGRNEKLFFGSGTQLSVL.

The V and J genes are TRBV27 and TRBJ1-2; TRBD1 might be the D (6 bases). Germline V gives CDR1 MNHEY, CDR2 SMNVEV (reference sequence). The V and J ends lost 3 bases and 8 bases respectively, with 31 bases between them. The CDR3 has 19 amino acids. The CDR3, as DNA: TGTGCCAGCAGTTTCTCCGGTCGCAACTCGCCGGGACAAGCAAAGGGCTACACCTTC. This codes for CASSFSGRNSPGQAKGYTF.

A few counts support this clone. The CDR3 sequence is CASNLASGGNTEAFF. In DNA, the CDR3 is TGTGCCAGCAACCTCGCCTCGGGGGGGAACACTGAAGCTTTCTTT. The genes are TRBV7-9 and TRBJ1-1, with TRBD1 as a possible D gene (5 bases). Per the germline V gene, CDR1 is SEHNR and CDR2 is FQNEAQ (reference sequence). V lost 7 bases, J lost 1 base, and 16 bases lay in between. This CDR3 is 15 amino acids long. Full variable domain (missing parts from reference TRBV7-9 and TRBJ1-1): DTGVSQNPRHKITKRGQNVTFRCDPISEHNRLYWYRQTLGQGPEFLTYFQNEAQLEKSRLLSDRFSAERPKGSFSTLEIQRTEQGDSAMYLCASNLASGGNTEAFFGQGTRLTVV.

The CDR3 bases are TGTGCCAGCAGCGTCGACGGGGGGGCTTTGGCGGCCGAGCAGTACTTC. This gives the protein CASSVDGGALAAEQYF. The rearrangement uses TRBV9 and TRBJ2-7; 8 nucleotides match TRBD2. J was trimmed by 6 bases and V by 2 bases; bases with no gene match: 13. In germline, CDR1 is SGDLS, CDR2 YYNGEE. The CDR3 runs 16 residues.

This rearrangement joins TRBV2 to TRBJ2-3; the match to TRBD2 covers 8 bases. The germline V gene has CDR1 SNHLY and CDR2 FYNNEI. V was pared by 8 bases and J by 6 bases, with 10 bases of the junction left unmatched. The CDR3 is 14 amino acids. Written as DNA, the CDR3 is TGTGCCAGCGGAGGCGGGGGGCCCGCCGATACGCAGTATTTT. Its translation: CASGGGGPADTQYF.

The genes are TRBV6-1 and TRBJ1-5; no clear D gene. Germline CDR1 and CDR2: MNHNS and SASEGT. The CDR3 totals 15 residues. Trimming stripped 6 bases from V and 0 bases from J, with 12 bases between. The DNA for the CDR3 is TGTGCCAGCAGCTTTGACACATATAGCAATCAGCCCCAGCATTTT. Its protein is CASSFDTYSNQPQHF.